These 5 T cell receptor beta chains were sequenced from one sample in a study of T cells in Graves' hyperthyroidism and ophthalmopathy. It was RNA transcripts that yielded the amplified TCR beta CDR3 regions. Initially, a first-round RT-PCR of the TCR CDR3 employed the HTBI primer set. TCRdb analysed the multiplex PCR reads with MiXCR anew, one entry per CDR3 protein. Of 500,000 to 650,000 distinct CDR3 sequences listed, 11% to 15% are singletons. The specimen sequenced was blood. The receptor set was obtained from a woman aged 40-49 years with Graves' hyperthyroidism.

This chain joins TRBV28 and TRBJ2-2; 9 bases align to TRBD2. After removal of 3 bases from V and 4 bases from J, the junction contained 6 bases not matched to a gene. The CDR3 totals 16 residues. Germline CDR1 reads MDHEN; CDR2 reads SYDVKM. CDR3 region: CASSFGSGSSTGELFF. The CDR3 DNA reads as TGTGCCAGCAGTTTCGGTAGCGGGAGTAGCACCGGGGAGCTGTTTTTT.

This clonotype was observed a few times. The genes are TRBV28 and TRBJ2-2; 14 bases map to TRBD2. There are 18 residues in the CDR3. Germline loops: CDR1 MDHEN, CDR2 SYDVKM. The V segment lost 6 bases and the J segment 2 bases; nucleotides outside the gene matches: 8. The CDR3 reads CASSPGLAGGSNTGELFF. CDR3 nucleotide sequence: TGTGCCAGCAGCCCCGGACTAGCGGGAGGCAGTAACACCGGGGAGCTGTTTTTT.

The count of this clonotype is one. The genes are TRBV20-1 and TRBJ2-2; no definite D call. Trimming shortened V by 5 bases and J by 0 bases, and 10 bases separated the two germline ends. The CDR3 sequence is 14 residues long. Germline V gene sequence: CDR1 DFQATT, CDR2 SNEGSKA (reference sequence). The CDR3 here is CSARHITNTGELFF. In nucleotides, the CDR3 is TGCAGTGCTCGACATATAACGAACACCGGGGAGCTGTTTTTT.

Ten or more counts support this clonotype. This sequence joins TRBV28 and TRBJ2-5; D unresolved. The V gene's germline CDR1 is MDHEN and CDR2 SYDVKM. This CDR3 is 11 amino acids long. Trimming removed 7 bases at V and 2 bases at J, with 5 bases between. CDR3: CASTNQETQYF. DNA of the CDR3: TGTGCCAGCACGAATCAAGAGACCCAGTACTTC.

This clonotype was counted many times. The rearrangement uses TRBV6-6 and TRBJ1-1, with a tentative D call TRBD1 (5 bases). This CDR3 has 12 residues. Trimming removed 2 bases at V and 9 bases at J, with 10 bases between. The germline CDR1 and CDR2 sequences are MNHNY and SVGAGI (reference sequence). The CDR3 bases are TGTGCCAGCAGTTACGACAGAAACCAAGCTTTCTTT. This sequence encodes CASSYDRNQAFF.